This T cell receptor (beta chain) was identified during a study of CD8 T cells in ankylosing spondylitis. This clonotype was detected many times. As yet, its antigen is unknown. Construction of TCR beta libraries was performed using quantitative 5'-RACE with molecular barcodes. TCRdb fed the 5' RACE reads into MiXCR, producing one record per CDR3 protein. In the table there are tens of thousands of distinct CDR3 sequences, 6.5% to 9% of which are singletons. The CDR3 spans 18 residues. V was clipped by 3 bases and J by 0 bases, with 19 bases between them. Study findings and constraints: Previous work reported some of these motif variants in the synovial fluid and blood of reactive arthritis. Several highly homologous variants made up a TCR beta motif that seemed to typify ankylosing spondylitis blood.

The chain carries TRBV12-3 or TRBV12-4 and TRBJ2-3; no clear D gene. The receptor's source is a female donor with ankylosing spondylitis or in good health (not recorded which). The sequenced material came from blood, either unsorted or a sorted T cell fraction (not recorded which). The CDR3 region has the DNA TGTGCCAGCAGTTTTCGGCCGGTCGATGTATTAAGCACAGATACGCAGTATTTT. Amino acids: CASSFRPVDVLSTDTQYF.